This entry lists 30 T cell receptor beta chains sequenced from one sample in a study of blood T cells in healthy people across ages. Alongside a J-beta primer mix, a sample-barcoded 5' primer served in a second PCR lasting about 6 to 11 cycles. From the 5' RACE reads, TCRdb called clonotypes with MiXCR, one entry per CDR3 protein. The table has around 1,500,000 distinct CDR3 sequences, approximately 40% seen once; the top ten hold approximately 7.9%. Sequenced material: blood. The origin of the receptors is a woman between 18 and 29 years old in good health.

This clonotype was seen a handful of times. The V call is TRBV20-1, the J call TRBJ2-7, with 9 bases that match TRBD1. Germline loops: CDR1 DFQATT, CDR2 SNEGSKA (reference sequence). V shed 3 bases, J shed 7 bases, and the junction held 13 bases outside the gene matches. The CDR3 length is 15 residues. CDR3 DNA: TGCAGTGCTAGGGTGGGGCTAGACAGGGGGAGGGAGCAGTACTTC. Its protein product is CSARVGLDRGREQYF.

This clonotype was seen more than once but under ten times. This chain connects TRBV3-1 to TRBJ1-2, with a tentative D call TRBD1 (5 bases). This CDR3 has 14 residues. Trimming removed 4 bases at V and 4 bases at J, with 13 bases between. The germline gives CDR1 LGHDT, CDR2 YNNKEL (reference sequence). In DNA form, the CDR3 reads TGTGCCAGCAGCCCACGGGACCGATTCTATGGCTACACCTTC. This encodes CASSPRDRFYGYTF.

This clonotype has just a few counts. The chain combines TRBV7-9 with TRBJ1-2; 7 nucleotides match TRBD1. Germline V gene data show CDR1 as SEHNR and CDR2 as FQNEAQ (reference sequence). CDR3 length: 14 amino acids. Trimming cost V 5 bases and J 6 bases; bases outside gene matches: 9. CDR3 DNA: TGTGCCAGCAGCGCGGGACAGCCCTATGATGGCTACACCTTC. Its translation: CASSAGQPYDGYTF.

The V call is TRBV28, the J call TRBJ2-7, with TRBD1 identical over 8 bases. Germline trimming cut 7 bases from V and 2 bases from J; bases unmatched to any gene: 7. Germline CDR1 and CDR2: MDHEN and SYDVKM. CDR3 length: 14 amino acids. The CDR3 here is CASTQGQVAYEQYF. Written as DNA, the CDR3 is TGTGCCAGCACCCAGGGACAGGTGGCCTACGAGCAGTACTTC. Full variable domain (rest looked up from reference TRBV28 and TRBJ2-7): DVKVTQSSRYLVKRTGEKVFLECVQDMDHENMFWYRQDPGLGLRLIYFSYDVKMKEKGDIPEGYSVSREKKERFSLILESASTNQTSMYLCASTQGQVAYEQYFGPGTRLTVT.

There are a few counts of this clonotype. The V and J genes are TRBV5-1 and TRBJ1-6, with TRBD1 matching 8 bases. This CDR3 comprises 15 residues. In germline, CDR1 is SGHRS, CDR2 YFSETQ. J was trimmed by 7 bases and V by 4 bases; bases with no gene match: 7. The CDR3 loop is CASSLQAGGNSPLHF. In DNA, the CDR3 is TGCGCCAGCAGCCTACAAGCAGGGGGCAATTCACCCCTCCACTTT.

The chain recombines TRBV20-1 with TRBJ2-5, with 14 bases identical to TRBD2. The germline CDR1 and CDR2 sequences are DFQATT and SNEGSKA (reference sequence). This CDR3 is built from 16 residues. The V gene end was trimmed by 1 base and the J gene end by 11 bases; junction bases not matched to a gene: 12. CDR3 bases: TGCAGTGCTAGAGTGGGGACTAGCGGGAGCTGGAATGAGCAGTACTTC. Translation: CSARVGTSGSWNEQYF.

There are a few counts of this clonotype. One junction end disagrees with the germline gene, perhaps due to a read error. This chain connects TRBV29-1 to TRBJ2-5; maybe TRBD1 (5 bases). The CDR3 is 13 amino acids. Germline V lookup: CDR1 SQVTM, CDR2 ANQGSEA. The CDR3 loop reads CSVEGAIQETQYF. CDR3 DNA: TGCAGCGTGGAAGGGGCGATCCAAGAGACCCAGTACTTC.

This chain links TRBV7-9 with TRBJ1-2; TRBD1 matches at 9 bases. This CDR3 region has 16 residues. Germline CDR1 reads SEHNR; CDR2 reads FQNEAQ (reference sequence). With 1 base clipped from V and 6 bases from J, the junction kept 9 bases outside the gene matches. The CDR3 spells CASSLGPGQGGNGYTF. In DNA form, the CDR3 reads TGTGCCAGCAGCTTAGGGCCGGGACAGGGCGGTAATGGCTACACCTTC. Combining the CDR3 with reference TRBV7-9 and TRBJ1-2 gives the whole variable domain DTGVSQNPRHKITKRGQNVTFRCDPISEHNRLYWYRQTLGQGPEFLTYFQNEAQLEKSRLLSDRFSAERPKGSFSTLEIQRTEQGDSAMYLCASSLGPGQGGNGYTFGSGTRLTVV.

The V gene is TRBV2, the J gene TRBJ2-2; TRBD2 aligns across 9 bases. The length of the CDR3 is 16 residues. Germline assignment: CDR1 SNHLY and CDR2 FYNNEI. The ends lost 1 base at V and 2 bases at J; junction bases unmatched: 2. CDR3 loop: CASSEVLAGNTGELFF. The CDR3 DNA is TGTGCCAGCAGTGAAGTCCTAGCGGGAAACACCGGGGAGCTGTTTTTT.

This CDR3 is CAWRSSGGAYNEQYF. CDR3 DNA: TGTGCCTGGAGGTCAAGCGGGGGGGCCTACAATGAGCAGTACTTC. The chain combines TRBV30 with TRBJ2-1; 10 bases are shared with TRBD2. Judging by the DNA end, TRBJ2-7 fits better; the J call may be wrong. The CDR3 totals 15 residues. Germline CDR1 and CDR2: GTSNPN and SVGIG (reference sequence).

DNA for the CDR3: TGTGCCAGCAACAGCAGGGACACCTATAATTCACCCCTCCACTTT. Protein sequence: CASNSRDTYNSPLHF. The V gene is TRBV6-1, the J gene TRBJ1-6, with a possible D match to TRBD1 (6 bases). Trimming stripped 7 bases from V and 2 bases from J, with 12 bases between. Germline V gives CDR1 MNHNS, CDR2 SASEGT. This CDR3 spans 15 amino acids.

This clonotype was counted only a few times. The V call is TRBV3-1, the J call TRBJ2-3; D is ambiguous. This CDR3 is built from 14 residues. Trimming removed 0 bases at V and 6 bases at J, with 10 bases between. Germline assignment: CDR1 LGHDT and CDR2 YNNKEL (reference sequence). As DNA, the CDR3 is TGTGCCAGCAGCCAAGAGGTCCCTCCCGATACGCAGTATTTT. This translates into CASSQEVPPDTQYF.

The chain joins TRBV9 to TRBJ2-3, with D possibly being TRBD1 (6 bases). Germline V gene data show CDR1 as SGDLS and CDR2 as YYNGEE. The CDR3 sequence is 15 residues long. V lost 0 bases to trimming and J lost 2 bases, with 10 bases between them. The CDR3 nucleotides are TGTGCCAGCAGCGTAGATTGGGACAACACAGATACGCAGTATTTT. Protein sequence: CASSVDWDNTDTQYF.

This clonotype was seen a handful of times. Here the CDR3 DNA reads TGTGCCAGCAGCGAGCGGGCAGCGCGAGGTTCCGAGCAGTACTTC. This sequence encodes CASSERAARGSEQYF. This chain links TRBV12-3 or TRBV12-4 with TRBJ2-7; maybe TRBD2 (6 bases). V was clipped by 6 bases and J by 6 bases, with 21 bases between them. The CDR3 loop spans 15 amino acids.

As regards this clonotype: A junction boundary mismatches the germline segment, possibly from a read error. The CDR3 DNA sequence: TGTGCCAGCTCACCGCCTCTCATTACTTCACCCCCCCACTTT. This gives the protein CASSPPLITSPPHF. V gene TRBV18 combines with J gene TRBJ1-6; D gene unclear. The V gene's germline CDR1 is KGHSH and CDR2 LQKENI. The CDR3 consists of 14 residues.

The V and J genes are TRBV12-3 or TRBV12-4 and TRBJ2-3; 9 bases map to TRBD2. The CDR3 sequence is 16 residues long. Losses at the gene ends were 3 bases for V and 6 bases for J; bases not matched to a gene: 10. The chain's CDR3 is CASSFSKAGGLDTQYF. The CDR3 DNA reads TGTGCCAGCAGTTTTTCCAAAGCGGGAGGCTTGGATACGCAGTATTTT.

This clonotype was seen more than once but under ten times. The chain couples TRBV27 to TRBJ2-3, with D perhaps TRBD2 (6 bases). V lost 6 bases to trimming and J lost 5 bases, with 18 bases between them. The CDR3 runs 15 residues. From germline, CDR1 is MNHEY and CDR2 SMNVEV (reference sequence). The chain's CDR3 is CASSPNGGVIDTQYF. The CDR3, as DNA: TGTGCCAGCAGCCCAAACGGCGGGGTGATAGATACGCAGTATTTT.

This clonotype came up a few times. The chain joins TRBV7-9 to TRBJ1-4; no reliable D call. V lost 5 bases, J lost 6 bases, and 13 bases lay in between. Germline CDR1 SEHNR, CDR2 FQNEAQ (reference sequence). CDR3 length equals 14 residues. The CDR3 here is CASSRVLGDEKLFF. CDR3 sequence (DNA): TGTGCCAGCAGCCGGGTCCTCGGAGATGAAAAACTGTTTTTT.

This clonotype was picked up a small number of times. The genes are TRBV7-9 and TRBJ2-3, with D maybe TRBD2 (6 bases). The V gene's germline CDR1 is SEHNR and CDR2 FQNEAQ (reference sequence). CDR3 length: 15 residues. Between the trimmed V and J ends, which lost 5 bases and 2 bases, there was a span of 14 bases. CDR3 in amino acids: CASSVAGRPTDTQYF. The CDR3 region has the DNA TGTGCCAGCAGCGTGGCGGGACGGCCCACAGATACGCAGTATTTT.

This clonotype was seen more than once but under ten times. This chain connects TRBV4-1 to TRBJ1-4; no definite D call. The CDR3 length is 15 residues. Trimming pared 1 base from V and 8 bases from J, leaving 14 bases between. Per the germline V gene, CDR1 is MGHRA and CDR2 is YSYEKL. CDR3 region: CASSQAGITPEKLFF. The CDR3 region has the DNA TGCGCCAGCAGCCAAGCCGGGATCACCCCCGAAAAACTGTTTTTT.

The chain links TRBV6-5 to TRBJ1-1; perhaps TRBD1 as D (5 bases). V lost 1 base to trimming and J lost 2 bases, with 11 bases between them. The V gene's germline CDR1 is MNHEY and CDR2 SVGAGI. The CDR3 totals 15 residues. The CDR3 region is CASSYYPGGNTEAFF. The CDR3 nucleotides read TGTGCCAGCAGTTACTACCCGGGGGGAAACACTGAAGCTTTCTTT.

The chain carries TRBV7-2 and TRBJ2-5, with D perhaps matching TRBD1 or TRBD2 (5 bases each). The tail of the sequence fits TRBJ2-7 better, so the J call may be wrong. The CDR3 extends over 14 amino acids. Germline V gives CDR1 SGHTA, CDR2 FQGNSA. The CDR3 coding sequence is TGTGCCAGTAGCGTGCAGGGTTCGATCTACGAGCAGTACTTC. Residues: CASSVQGSIYEQYF.

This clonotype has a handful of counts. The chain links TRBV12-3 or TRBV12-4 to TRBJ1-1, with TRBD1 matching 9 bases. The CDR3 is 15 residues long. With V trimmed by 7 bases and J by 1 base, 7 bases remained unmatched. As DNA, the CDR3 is TGTGCCAGCACATACCTGGGACAGGGGAACACTGAAGCTTTCTTT. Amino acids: CASTYLGQGNTEAFF.

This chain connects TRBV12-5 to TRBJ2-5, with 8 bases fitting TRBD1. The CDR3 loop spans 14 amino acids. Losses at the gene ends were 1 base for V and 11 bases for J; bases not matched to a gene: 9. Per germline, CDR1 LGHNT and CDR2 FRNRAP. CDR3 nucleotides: TGTGCTAGTGGTTTGGAACCCCCAGGGGGCGGACAGTACTTC. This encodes CASGLEPPGGGQYF. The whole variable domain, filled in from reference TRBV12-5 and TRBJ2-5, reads DARVTQTPRHKVTEMGQEVTMRCQPILGHNTVFWYRQTMMQGLELLAYFRNRAPLDDSGMPKDRFSAEMPDATLATLKIQPSEPRDSAVYFCASGLEPPGGGQYFGPGTRLLVL.

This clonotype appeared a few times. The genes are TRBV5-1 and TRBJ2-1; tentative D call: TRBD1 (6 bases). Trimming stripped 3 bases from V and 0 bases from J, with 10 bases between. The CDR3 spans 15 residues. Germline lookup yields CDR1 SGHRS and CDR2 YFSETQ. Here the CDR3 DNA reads TGCGCCAGCAGCTATGAGGACAGCTCCTACAATGAGCAGTTCTTC. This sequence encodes CASSYEDSSYNEQFF.

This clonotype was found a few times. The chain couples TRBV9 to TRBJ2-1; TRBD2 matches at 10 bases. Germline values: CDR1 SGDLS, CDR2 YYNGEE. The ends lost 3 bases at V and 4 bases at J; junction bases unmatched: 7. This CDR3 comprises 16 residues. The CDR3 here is CASSAPGGLAYNEQFF. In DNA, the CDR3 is TGTGCCAGCAGCGCCCCGGGGGGACTAGCGTACAATGAGCAGTTCTTC. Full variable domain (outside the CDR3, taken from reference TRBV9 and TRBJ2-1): DSGVTQTPKHLITATGQRVTLRCSPRSGDLSVYWYQQSLDQGLQFLIQYYNGEERAKGNILERFSAQQFPDLHSELNLSSLELGDSALYFCASSAPGGLAYNEQFFGPGTRLTVL.

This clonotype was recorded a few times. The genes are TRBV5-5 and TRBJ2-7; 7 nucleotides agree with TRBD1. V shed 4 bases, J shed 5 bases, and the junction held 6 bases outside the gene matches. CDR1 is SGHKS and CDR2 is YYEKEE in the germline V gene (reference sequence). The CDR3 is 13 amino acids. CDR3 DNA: TGTGCCAGCAGCCCCGGACAGGACCACGAGCAGTACTTC. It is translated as CASSPGQDHEQYF.

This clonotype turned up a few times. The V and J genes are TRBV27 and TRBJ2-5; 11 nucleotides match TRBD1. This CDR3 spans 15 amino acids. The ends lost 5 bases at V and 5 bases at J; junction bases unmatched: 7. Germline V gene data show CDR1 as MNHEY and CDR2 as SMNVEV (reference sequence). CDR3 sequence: CASSATGTGGETQYF. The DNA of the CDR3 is TGTGCCAGCAGTGCAACCGGGACAGGGGGGGAGACCCAGTACTTC.

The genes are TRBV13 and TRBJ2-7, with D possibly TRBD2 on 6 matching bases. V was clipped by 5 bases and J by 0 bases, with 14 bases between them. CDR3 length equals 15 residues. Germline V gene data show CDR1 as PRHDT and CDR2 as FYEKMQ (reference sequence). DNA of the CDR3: TGTGCCAGCAGCACCGCCGGGACTGACTCCTACGAGCAGTACTTC. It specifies CASSTAGTDSYEQYF. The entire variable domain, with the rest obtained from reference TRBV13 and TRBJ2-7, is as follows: AAGVIQSPRHLIKEKRETATLKCYPIPRHDTVYWYQQGPGQDPQFLISFYEKMQSDKGSIPDRFSAQQFSDYHSELNMSSLELGDSALYFCASSTAGTDSYEQYFGPGTRLTVT.

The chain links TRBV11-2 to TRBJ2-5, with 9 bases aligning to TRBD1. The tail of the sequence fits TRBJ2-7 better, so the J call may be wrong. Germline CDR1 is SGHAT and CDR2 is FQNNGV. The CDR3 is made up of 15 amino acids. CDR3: CASSLGTGVYYEQYF. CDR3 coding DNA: TGTGCCAGCAGCTTAGGGACAGGGGTCTACTACGAGCAGTACTTC.